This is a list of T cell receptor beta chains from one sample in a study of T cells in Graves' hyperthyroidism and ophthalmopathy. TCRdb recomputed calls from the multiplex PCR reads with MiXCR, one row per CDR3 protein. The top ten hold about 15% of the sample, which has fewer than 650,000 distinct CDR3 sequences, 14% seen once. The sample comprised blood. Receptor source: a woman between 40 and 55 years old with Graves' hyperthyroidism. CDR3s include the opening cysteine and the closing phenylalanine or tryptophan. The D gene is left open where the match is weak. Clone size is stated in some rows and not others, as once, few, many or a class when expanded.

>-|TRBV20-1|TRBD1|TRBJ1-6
CSARDQGDSPLHF
TGCAGTGCTAGAGATCAGGGGGATTCACCCCTCCACTTT
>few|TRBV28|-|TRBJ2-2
CASSLPLQSGTGELFF
TGTGCCAGCAGTTTACCCCTCCAGTCGGGTACCGGGGAGCTGTTTTTT
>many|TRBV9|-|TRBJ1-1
CASSVEDSLNTEAFF
TGTGCCAGCAGCGTAGAGGACAGCTTGAACACTGAAGCTTTCTTT
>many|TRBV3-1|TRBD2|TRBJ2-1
CASSPTFSGSSYNEQFF
TGTGCCAGCAGCCCTACTTTTAGCGGGAGCTCCTACAATGAGCAGTTCTTC
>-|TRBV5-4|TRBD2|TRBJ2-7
CASSGQVGTSGSYEQYF
TGTGCCAGCAGCGGGCAGGTTGGGACTAGCGGGAGTTACGAGCAGTACTTC
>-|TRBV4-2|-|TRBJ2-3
CASSQELTDTQYF
TGTGCCAGCAGCCAAGAACTGACAGATACGCAGTATTTT
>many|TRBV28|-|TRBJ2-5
CASRPWGGRETQYF
TGTGCCAGCCGCCCGTGGGGGGGCCGAGAGACCCAGTACTTC
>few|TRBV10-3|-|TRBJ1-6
CAISDTGQNSPLHF
TGTGCCATCAGTGATACCGGCCAAAATTCACCCCTCCACTTT
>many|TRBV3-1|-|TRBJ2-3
CASSQVIDPRGTDTQYF
TGTGCCAGCAGCCAAGTAATTGATCCCCGGGGCACAGATACGCAGTATTTT
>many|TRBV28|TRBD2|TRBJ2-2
CASRRGLAGRGTGELFF
TGTGCCAGCAGACGCGGACTAGCGGGACGAGGCACCGGGGAGCTGTTTTTT
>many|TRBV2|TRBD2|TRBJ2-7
CASKSGREVSYEQYF
TGTGCCAGCAAGAGCGGGAGAGAAGTCTCCTACGAGCAGTACTTC
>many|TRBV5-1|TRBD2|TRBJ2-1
CASSQLAGGPGEQFF
TGCGCCAGCAGCCAACTAGCGGGAGGGCCAGGTGAGCAGTTCTTC
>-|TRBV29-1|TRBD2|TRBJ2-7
CSVLSGRGDEQYF
TGCAGCGTTCTGAGCGGGAGGGGCGACGAGCAGTACTTC
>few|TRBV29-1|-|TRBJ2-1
CSVVELAENEQFF
TGCAGCGTTGTGGAACTAGCCGAAAATGAGCAGTTCTTC
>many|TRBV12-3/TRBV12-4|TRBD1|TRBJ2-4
CASRAGGIDIQYF
TGTGCCAGCAGGGCAGGGGGCATAGACATTCAGTACTTC
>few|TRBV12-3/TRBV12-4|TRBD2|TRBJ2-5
CASSPSGPGSETQYF
TGTGCCAGCAGCCCTAGCGGCCCGGGAAGTGAGACCCAGTACTTC
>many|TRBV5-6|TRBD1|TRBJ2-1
CASSLVDRDPGYYNEQFF
TGTGCCAGCAGCTTAGTGGACAGGGACCCTGGTTACTACAATGAGCAGTTCTTC